This T cell receptor (beta chain) was retrieved from a study of early T cells in non-severe SARS-CoV-2 infection. Study-wide background: The study sequenced bulk RNA from unsorted whole blood, with chains unpaired.

This CDR3 contains 16 residues. The germline gives CDR1 DFQATT, CDR2 SNEGSKA (reference sequence). Trimming removed 5 bases at V and 0 bases at J, with 17 bases between. Individual cDNA molecules each received unique molecular identifiers attached to them. TCRdb independently ran MiXCR on the 5' RACE reads; one entry per CDR3 protein. The data show roughly 99,000 distinct CDR3 sequences, with over 8.5% seen just once and more than 6.5% held by the top ten. This clonotype was picked up many times. Input material: whole blood. The sequence was collected from an adult who was a healthcare worker with PCR-confirmed SARS-CoV-2 infection or an uninfected control (not recorded which). J is TRBJ1-5 and V is TRBV20-1, with a possible D match to TRBD1 (5 bases). CDR3 nucleotide sequence: TGCAGTGCTCTCGACCAGGGTGCTTATAGCAATCAGCCCCAGCATTTT. It codes for CSALDQGAYSNQPQHF.